This T cell receptor beta chain was recovered during a study of blood T cells in healthy people across ages. Overall study findings and caveats: Investigators viewed diversity estimates from one million T cells as underestimates, the study reported.

The CDR3 runs 17 residues. V gave up 0 bases and J gave up 7 bases, with 22 bases separating them. From germline, CDR1 is LGHNA and CDR2 YNFKEQ. With a J-beta primer mix and a sample-barcoded 5' primer, a second PCR ran about 6 to 11 cycles. Each of the samples gave a minimum of 3 million paired-end reads that contained CDR3. One entry per CDR3 protein, called by TCRdb with MiXCR from the 5' RACE reads. In the table there are roughly 1,500,000 distinct CDR3 sequences, approximately 42% of which are singletons. Healthy Caucasians from Russia aged about 6 to 95 served as donors. Concerning this clonotype: Its specificity is unknown.

This rearrangement joins TRBV4-2 to TRBJ2-7, with a weak D call TRBD2 (5 bases). Sequenced sample: blood. The receptor comes from a young woman in good health. CDR3: CASSQDLQDLAYNEQYF. The CDR3 DNA sequence: TGTGCCAGCAGCCAAGATCTCCAGGACCTAGCCTACAATGAGCAGTACTTC.